This T cell receptor (beta chain) was sequenced during a study of T cell responses to AZD1222 COVID-19 vaccine. Comment on this clone: Its antigen is unknown.

General study findings and limits: Clonal diversity was possibly underestimated; the donors were predominantly white British and more often female. All repertoire sampling was performed exclusively after the peak T cell response. Spike regions recognized by vaccine-associated CD4 TCRs spanned the protein, led by 160-218 and 743-854.

Data came from immunoSEQ multiplex PCR; TCRdb stores just in-frame clones and leaves some out. The sample has about 150,000 clones; 75% to 85% are singletons. In germline, CDR1 is ENHRY, CDR2 SYGVKD. The CDR3 contains 14 residues. The ends were cut back, 0 bases at V and 6 bases at J, with 9 bases in the middle. This TCR was sampled from an adult who received the MenACWY meningococcal vaccine as a control. The material was peripheral blood, obtained 28 days after the second dose of the MenACWY control vaccine. The chain employs TRBV10-3 and TRBJ1-5; D remains unclear. The CDR3 nucleotides are TGTGCCATCAGTGAGTCAACGGGGTCTCAGCCCCAGCATTTT. Translated: CAISESTGSQPQHF.